This T cell receptor (beta chain) was captured in a study of cytomegalovirus exposure and HLA in healthy donors (dated by TCRdb to 2016 to 2017). In the study overall: An earlier analysis of about 560 of the donors reported approximately 260 Gb of sequence data and around 100 million unique TCR beta sequences obtained from roughly 170 million T cells. Besides the first cohort of 550 to 750 subjects, a separate validation cohort made up of 120 different subjects was used. To predict cytomegalovirus infection status, the study brought together high-throughput TCR immunosequencing, statistical association of individual TCRs with disease status, and machine learning. On average, roughly 240,000 unique TCR beta nucleotide sequences were sequenced per donor among 300 to 500 genotyped donors of the cohort, with 15% to 20% of those sequences being non-productive. HLA typing included class I and class II loci at four-digit resolution. The study used immunosequencing to profile the T cell repertoires of approximately 650 subjects and linked those repertoires to cytomegalovirus serostatus. An earlier analysis of around 540 of the donors applied high-throughput TCR beta sequencing to assess whether each TCR beta V gene segment acted as functional or pseudogenic. Around 330 gigabases of sequencing data and around 90 million unique TCR sequences made up an early release that covered fewer than 650 HLA-typed donors. Genome-wide SNP genotypes for about 65% of the 666 donors were used in a later genetic analysis, which treated that subset as a discovery cohort. Every repertoire in the discovery cohort had been generated on one and the same sequencing platform. Rather than using new phenotypic data, the later analysis identified candidate immune exposures from TCR beta sequences and from how often those sequences occurred across donors. Typing coverage varied by locus: about 629-630 donors for A, B, C, DRB1 and DQB1; approximately 500 for DQA1; over 600 for DPA1; more than 450 for DPB1. Donor age, sex, ethnicity and CMV serostatus were collected together with the repertoire data. Four or five DR-DQ haplotypes were handled as single units for association and clustering because linkage in the cohort was strong. A later analysis re-analyzed previously published TCR beta repertoires from 550 to 700 donors and added high-resolution HLA genotyping to study TCR occurrence patterns. The aim of the study was to test whether cataloging public T cell receptors could identify signatures of past pathogen exposure. Of the 350 to 450 genotyped donors, 80% to 90% were placed in the genetic ancestry cluster associated with self-reported Caucasian donors. Study-level results and caveats: Linkage disequilibrium might explain the correlated functional status among segregating V segments, but an unknown experimental factor could not be ruled out. According to a later analysis, TCR association rates differed among HLA loci, with DRB1 alleles showing the most associated TCRs and HLA-C alleles showing the fewest. The sequencing pipeline was judged likely to have produced a cluster of highly shared sequence variants as a technical artifact. In vitro tests confirmed that a few of the cytomegalovirus-associated TCR beta chains recognize cytomegalovirus antigens. CMV serostatus was the only immune exposure information available for the cohort. In a later analysis, most CMV-associated TCR beta chains were found to appear HLA-restricted, with HLA associations seemingly driven largely by CMV exposure. In both the original and validation cohorts, the classifier was reported to diagnose cytomegalovirus status with high specificity and sensitivity. Several of the top co-occurrence clusters appeared to be linked to parvovirus B19, influenza, CMV and Epstein-Barr virus, according to a later analysis. When HLA alleles, especially DR and DQ, strongly co-occurred, TCR associations were difficult to assign to individual alleles. In a later analysis, around 17,000 TCR beta sequences were associated with specific HLA alleles at a false discovery rate of 0.05. Most TCR sequences were seen in very few donors, while some public TCRs were found in many individuals. According to the authors, the approach could potentially be generalized to other disease states and immunological phenotypes. Only TCR beta chains were sequenced in this cohort, and the absence of alpha or paired-chain data limited detectable features. The presence/absence analyses assumed that sequencing depth was roughly uniform across donors, and that assumption may not be true. Because HLA typing was unavailable for some donors at each locus, only the typed subset was used in association tests. In an earlier analysis of around 500 of the donors, most TCR beta V segments appeared in productive rearrangements about 87% or about 30% of the time, broadly matching IMGT annotations. Because counts were too low, seventeen rarely observed V segments, including chromosome 9 orphons, were excluded from the earlier analysis of several hundred of the donors. According to a later genetic analysis, donors in an Asian-associated ancestry cluster had fewer N-insertions in productive TCRs than the roughly 700-donor mean. Some IMGT-functional V segments, including TRBV6-2 and TRBV6-3, could not be distinguished by the 87-base-pair reads and were therefore excluded. A further reported finding was that TCR beta sequences accurately predicted the HLA-A and HLA-B alleles for most subjects in the first cohort. In a later analysis, HLA-associated TCR beta chains showed more clonal expansion and lower generation probabilities than non-associated chains that were equally common. A total of 150 to 200 TCR beta chains were listed by the study as associated with cytomegalovirus. V-gene and J-gene trimming of TCR beta chains was associated with a missense DCLRE1C variant in a later genetic analysis, and the association was replicated in an independent cohort.

The cohort was made up of about 670 healthy bone marrow donors. At the time of sampling, all cohort members were nominally healthy, though unrecorded immune exposures were likely present. The donor tested CMV seropositive, placing the donor among the roughly 270 seropositive members of the cohort. A peripheral blood sample was collected from each donor, and TCR beta sequencing was performed on peripheral blood mononuclear cells. Genomic DNA extraction from the blood cell samples was performed with the Qiagen DNeasy Blood Extraction Kit. The method behind the library was the immunoSEQ multiplex PCR assay. For the multiplex PCR, a mixture combining 60 forward primers for TCR Vbeta segments and 13 reverse primers for TCR Jbeta segments was used. The CDR3 region of rearranged TCR beta genes was amplified from genomic DNA with a multiplex PCR assay. The Illumina HiSeq System was used to sequence the amplified TCR beta libraries as 87-base-pair reads. As for the authors' bioinformatics: Across the 700 or so repertoires, a later analysis counted roughly 77 million unique TCR beta chains, roughly 11 million of which were shared by at least two donors. A nearest-neighbor algorithm error-corrected the raw reads and collapsed the reads into unique sequences, merging closely related sequences to remove PCR and sequencing errors. V, D and J gene segments were assigned by aligning CDR3 sequences to IMGT reference sequences. For a sequence to be retained, a match of at least six nucleotides was required to both a V gene segment and a J gene segment. A rearrangement counted as productive if the CDR3 had no stop codons and remained in frame with V and J, and every other rearrangement counted as non-productive. CDR3 was defined according to IMGT convention as the region running from the second conserved V-encoded cysteine to the conserved J-encoded phenylalanine. The earlier analysis of a few hundred of the donors excluded any sequence lacking an unambiguous match to a single V gene segment. In an earlier analysis of 500 to 750 of the donors, V segments were called functional above 56.7% productive rearrangements and were called segregating when the between-donor standard deviation exceeded 5%. A statistical classification framework was built for diagnosing cytomegalovirus status from the catalog of TCR beta chain sequences. V and J gene assignment, in a later analysis, came from comparing TCR nucleotide sequences with IMGT/GENE-DB human TR gene sequences. Using the TCRdist pipeline, a later analysis assigned CDR3 sequences along with most-parsimonious VDJ recombination scenarios. A later analysis defined each TCR beta chain by its CDR3 amino acid sequence plus V-gene family, and excluded reads lacking a unique V-gene family. In a later analysis, 500 to 650 highly shared, low-generation-probability nucleotide sequences were removed to address suspected cross-contamination and a sequencing artifact. In a later analysis, a clonal expansion index was calculated for each public chain from normalized within-repertoire ranks of inferred template counts. A later analysis computed generation probabilities with a VDJ recombination model fitted to out-of-frame rearrangements, and checked the results against IGoR. A later analysis scored TCR-TCR, TCR-HLA and TCR-CMV co-occurrence with hypergeometric tests, applying a repertoire-size bias correction to TCR pairs. False discovery rates were estimated in a later analysis by permuting HLA or CMV assignments 20 times. In a later analysis, co-occurring TCRs were grouped using DBSCAN, and TCRdist sequence similarity was added for clustering within HLA-allele-positive subsets. For co-occurrence clustering, repertoires with fewer than 30,000 or more than 120,000 public chains were excluded, along with a handful of repertoires with anomalous nucleotide sharing. TCRdb's version of the immuneACCESS table is confined to in-frame rearrangements and falls short of the full clone set. An unresolved V gene accounts for under half of the shortfall where checked; the remainder is of unknown origin. That table supplies the V and J calls and clone size; D and trimming were determined from the DNA. The sample table records 95,000 to 110,000 clones; approximately 79% of these occur just once. Of the sample, roughly 5% is held by the ten largest clones.

Concerning this clone: Its antigen remains undetermined. No base quality information exists; no much larger clone differs at one position.

Trimming at the junction amounts to 10 bases on V and 4 bases on J, and the germline ends lie 13 bases apart. The CDR3 goes from the cysteine to the phenylalanine over 12 residues. The kept DNA is CDR3 alone, 36 bases in frame from the first base. The germline V gene sets CDR1 to SNHLY and CDR2 to FYNNEI. The sequence links TRBV2 to TRBJ1-2, and the D gene may be TRBD1, 6 bases matching. Sample: PBMCs. The TCR comes from a man in his sixties in good health and CMV-seropositive. CDR3 protein: CATQDSLYGYTF. The DNA reads as follows: TGTGCCACCCAGGACAGTCTCTATGGCTACACCTTC.